This T cell receptor beta chain was obtained from a study of regulatory T cells in long-lasting Graves disease. Findings and limits, study-wide: In persistent patients, shared public clonotypes (2,741) outnumbered those in new patients (around 1,000).

Through Arm-PCR of CDR3 regions and iRepertoire HTBI primers, TCR beta libraries were built. TCRdb reanalysed the multiplex PCR reads using MiXCR and keeps one entry per CDR3 protein. Here the sample spans 400,000 to 650,000 distinct CDR3 sequences, around 15% being singletons. Time point meaning: newly diagnosed GD, antithyroid drugs for less than 3 months. The TCR library was made from RNA extracted from PBMCs. With V trimmed by 6 bases and J by 5 bases, 10 bases remained unmatched. CDR1 is KGHSH, CDR2 LQKENI, per germline. The CDR3 loop spans 15 amino acids. This clonotype was seen repeatedly, ten times or more. The antigen is not known. The data also belong to a second study, concerning T cells in Graves' hyperthyroidism and ophthalmopathy.

V is TRBV18 and J is TRBJ2-5, with TRBD2 matching 9 bases. This receptor was identified in a woman aged 40-60 years with Graves disease. This specimen was peripheral blood mononuclear cells (PBMCs), taken at new diagnosis, from a patient treated with antithyroid drugs. As DNA, the CDR3 is TGTGCCAGCTCCCGGGGACTAGCAGGGGCGGAGACCCAGTACTTC. Its protein is CASSRGLAGAETQYF.